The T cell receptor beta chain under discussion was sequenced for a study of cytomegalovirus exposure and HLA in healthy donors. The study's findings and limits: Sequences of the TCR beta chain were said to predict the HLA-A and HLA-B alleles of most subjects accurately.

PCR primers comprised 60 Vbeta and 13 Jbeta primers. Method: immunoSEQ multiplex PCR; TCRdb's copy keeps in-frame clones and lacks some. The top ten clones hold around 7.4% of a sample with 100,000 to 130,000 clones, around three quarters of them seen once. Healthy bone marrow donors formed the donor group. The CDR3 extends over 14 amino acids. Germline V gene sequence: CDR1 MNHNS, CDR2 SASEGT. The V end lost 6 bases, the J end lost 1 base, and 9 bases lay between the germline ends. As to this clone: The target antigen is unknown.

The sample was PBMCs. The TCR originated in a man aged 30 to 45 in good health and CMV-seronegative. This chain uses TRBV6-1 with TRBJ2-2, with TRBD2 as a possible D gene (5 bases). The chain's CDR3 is CASRQAENTGELFF. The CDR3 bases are TGTGCCAGCAGACAAGCGGAGAACACCGGGGAGCTGTTTTTT.